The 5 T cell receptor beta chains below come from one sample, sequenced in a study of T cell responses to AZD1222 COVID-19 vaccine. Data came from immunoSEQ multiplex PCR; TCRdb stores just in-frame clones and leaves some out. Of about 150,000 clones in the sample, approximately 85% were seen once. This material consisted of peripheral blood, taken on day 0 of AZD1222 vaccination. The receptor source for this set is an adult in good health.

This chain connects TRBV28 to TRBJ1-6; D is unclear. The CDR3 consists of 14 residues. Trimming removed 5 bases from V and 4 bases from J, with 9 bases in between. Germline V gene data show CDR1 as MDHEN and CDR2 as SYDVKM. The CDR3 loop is CASSLPVYNSPLHF. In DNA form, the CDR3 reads TGTGCCAGCAGTCTCCCGGTTTATAATTCACCCCTCCACTTT.

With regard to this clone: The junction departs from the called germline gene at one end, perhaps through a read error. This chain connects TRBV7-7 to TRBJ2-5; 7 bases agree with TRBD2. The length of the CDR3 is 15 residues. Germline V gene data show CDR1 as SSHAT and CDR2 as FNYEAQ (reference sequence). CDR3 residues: CASSTTLAVQETQYF. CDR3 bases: TGTGCTAGCAGTACTACCCTAGCGGTTCAAGAGACCCAGTACTTC.

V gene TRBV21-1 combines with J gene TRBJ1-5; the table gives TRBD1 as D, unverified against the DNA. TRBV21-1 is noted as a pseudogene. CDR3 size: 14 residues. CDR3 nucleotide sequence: TGTGCCATCTCCCTACGACAGGGTCATCAGCCCCAGCATTTT. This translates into CAISLRQGHQPQHF.

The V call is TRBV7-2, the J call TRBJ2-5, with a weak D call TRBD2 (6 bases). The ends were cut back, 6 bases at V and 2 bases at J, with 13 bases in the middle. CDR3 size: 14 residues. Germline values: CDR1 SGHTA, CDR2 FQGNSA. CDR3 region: CASSSQRAQETQYF. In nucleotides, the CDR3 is TGTGCCAGCAGTTCACAGCGGGCGCAAGAGACCCAGTACTTC.

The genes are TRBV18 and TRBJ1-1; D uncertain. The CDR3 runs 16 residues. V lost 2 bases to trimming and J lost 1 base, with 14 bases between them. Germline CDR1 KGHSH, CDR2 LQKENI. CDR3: CASSPRAAQWNTEAFF. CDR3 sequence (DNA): TGTGCCAGCTCACCAAGGGCAGCGCAATGGAACACTGAAGCTTTCTTT.